These 5 T cell receptor beta chains share one sample of origin, sequenced in a study of cytomegalovirus exposure and HLA in healthy donors. PCR employed 60 Vbeta and 13 Jbeta primers. The repertoire was sequenced with immunoSEQ multiplex PCR; TCRdb's copy has only in-frame clones and lacks some. Here the sample spans around 58,000 clones, roughly 71% being singletons. Sequencing used PBMCs. Every receptor here comes from a man aged 35-49 years in good health and CMV-seropositive.

The chain employs TRBV10-3 and TRBJ1-2; 9 positions match TRBD1. With 3 bases clipped from V and 5 bases from J, the junction kept 10 bases outside the gene matches. The CDR3 runs to 16 residues. Germline CDR1 ENHRY, CDR2 SYGVKD. CDR3 nucleotide sequence: TGTGCCATCAGTGAAGGGACAGGGCCTGGTGGGTATGGCTACACCTTC. Protein product: CAISEGTGPGGYGYTF.

This clone has only a few counts. The V and J genes are TRBV5-1 and TRBJ1-5; D unresolved. The ends were cut back, 4 bases at V and 0 bases at J, with 11 bases in the middle. Germline V gene data show CDR1 as SGHRS and CDR2 as YFSETQ. The CDR3 totals 15 residues. The CDR3 loop reads CASSPDSGSNQPQHF. In DNA, the CDR3 is TGCGCCAGCAGCCCGGACTCGGGTAGCAATCAGCCCCAGCATTTT. Supplemented by reference TRBV5-1 and TRBJ1-5, the full variable domain reads KAGVTQTPRYLIKTRGQQVTLSCSPISGHRSVSWYQQTPGQGLQFLFEYFSETQRNKGNFPGRFSGRQFSNSRSEMNVSTLELGDSALYLCASSPDSGSNQPQHFGDGTRLSIL.

This chain uses TRBV6-1 with TRBJ1-1; unclear D gene. V was trimmed by 2 bases and J by 4 bases, leaving 17 bases between them. The CDR3 runs 16 residues. Germline CDR1 reads MNHNS; CDR2 reads SASEGT. The CDR3 DNA reads TGTGCCAGCAGTGAATTGATAAGGGAGGAAGGCACTGAAGCTTTCTTT. Translating it yields CASSELIREEGTEAFF.

The chain uses TRBV27 and TRBJ2-2, with D maybe TRBD2 (5 bases). From germline, CDR1 is MNHEY and CDR2 SMNVEV (reference sequence). V was cut by 10 bases and J by 5 bases, with 20 bases left in between. The CDR3 sequence is 15 residues long. The CDR3 coding sequence is TGTGCCACGGCCCGGGATATGGGGTTAACCGGGGAGCTGTTTTTT. It encodes CATARDMGLTGELFF.

This clone turned up a few times. This CDR3 reads CASSQGTEGITEAFF. CDR3 nucleotides: TGCGCCAGCAGCCAAGGGACAGAAGGTATCACTGAAGCTTTCTTT. This chain uses TRBV4-3 with TRBJ1-1; possible D gene TRBD1, 6 bases. CDR1 is LGHNA and CDR2 is YSLEER in the germline V gene. This CDR3 region has 15 residues. Trimming left V 1 base short and J 4 bases short, with 13 bases between.